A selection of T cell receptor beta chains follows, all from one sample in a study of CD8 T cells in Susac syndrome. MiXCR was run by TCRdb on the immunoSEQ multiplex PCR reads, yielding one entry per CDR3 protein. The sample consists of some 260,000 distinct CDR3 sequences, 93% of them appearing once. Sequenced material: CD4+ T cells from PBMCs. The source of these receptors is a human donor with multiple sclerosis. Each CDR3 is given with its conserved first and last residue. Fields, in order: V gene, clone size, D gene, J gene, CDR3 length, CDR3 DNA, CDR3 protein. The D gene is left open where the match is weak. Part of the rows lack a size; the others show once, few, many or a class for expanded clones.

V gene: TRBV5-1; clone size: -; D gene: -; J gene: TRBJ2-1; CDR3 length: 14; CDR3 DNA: TGCGCCAGCAGCCATAGAGGGGGTCGGGATGAGCAGTTCTTC; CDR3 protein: CASSHRGGRDEQFF
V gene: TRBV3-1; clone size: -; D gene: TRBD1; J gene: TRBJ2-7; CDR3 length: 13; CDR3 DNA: TGTGCCAGCAGCCAAGGGGACAGGGCGGCGCAGTACTTC; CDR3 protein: CASSQGDRAAQYF
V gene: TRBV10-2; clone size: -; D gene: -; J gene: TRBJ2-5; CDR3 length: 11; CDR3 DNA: TGCGCCAGCAGAGTTACCGAGACCCAGTACTTC; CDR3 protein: CASRVTETQYF
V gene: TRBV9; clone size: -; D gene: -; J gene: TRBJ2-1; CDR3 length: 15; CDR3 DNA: TGTGCCAGCAGCGTAGAAGGAGACTCTTACAATGAGCAGTTCTTC; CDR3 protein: CASSVEGDSYNEQFF
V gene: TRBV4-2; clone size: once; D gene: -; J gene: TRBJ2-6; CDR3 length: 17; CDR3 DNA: TGTGCCAGCAGCCAAGATCGGCGGCTCTCTGGGGCCAACGTCCTGACTTTC; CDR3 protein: CASSQDRRLSGANVLTF
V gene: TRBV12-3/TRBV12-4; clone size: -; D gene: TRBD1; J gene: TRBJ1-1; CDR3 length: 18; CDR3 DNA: TGTGCCAGCAGATTCCGGGACAGCCCCGGTCGGTGGAACACTGAAGCTTTCTTT; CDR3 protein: CASRFRDSPGRWNTEAFF
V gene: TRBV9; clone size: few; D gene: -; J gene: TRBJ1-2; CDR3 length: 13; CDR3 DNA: TGTGCCAGCAGCGTAGAAAAATCGGACGGCTACACCTTC; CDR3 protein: CASSVEKSDGYTF
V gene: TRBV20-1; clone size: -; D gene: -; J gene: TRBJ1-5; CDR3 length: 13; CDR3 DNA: TGCAGTGCTAGCGGGGGGACGGATCAGCCCCAGCATTTT; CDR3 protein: CSASGGTDQPQHF
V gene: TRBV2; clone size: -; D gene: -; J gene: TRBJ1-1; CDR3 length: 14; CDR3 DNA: TGTGCCAGCAGTGTTGCAGCCACTAACACTGAAGCTTTCTTT; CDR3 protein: CASSVAATNTEAFF
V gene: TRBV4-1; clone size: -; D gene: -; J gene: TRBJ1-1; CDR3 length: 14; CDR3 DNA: TGCGCCAGCAGCCAGATAGGACAGTATTGGCGGGCTTTCTTT; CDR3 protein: CASSQIGQYWRAFF
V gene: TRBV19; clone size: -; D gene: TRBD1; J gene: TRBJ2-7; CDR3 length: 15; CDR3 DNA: TGTGCCAGTAGTAGGACAGGGACCCCGTTGGGGGAGCAGTACTTC; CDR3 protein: CASSRTGTPLGEQYF
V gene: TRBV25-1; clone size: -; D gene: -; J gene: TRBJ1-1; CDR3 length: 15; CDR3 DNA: TGTGTCACCCGTCCTACCAGGGACGTGAACACTGAAGCTTTCTTT; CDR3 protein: CVTRPTRDVNTEAFF
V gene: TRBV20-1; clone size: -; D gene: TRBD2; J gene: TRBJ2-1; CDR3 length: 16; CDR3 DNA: TGCAGTGCTAACCTACTAGCGGCCATGTCCTACAATGAGCAGTTCTTC; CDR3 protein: CSANLLAAMSYNEQFF
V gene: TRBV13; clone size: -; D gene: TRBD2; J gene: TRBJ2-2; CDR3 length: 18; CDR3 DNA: TGTGCCAGCAGCTCCCAGCGCGGACTAGCGGGGGGCACCGGGGAGCTGTTTTTT; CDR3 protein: CASSSQRGLAGGTGELFF
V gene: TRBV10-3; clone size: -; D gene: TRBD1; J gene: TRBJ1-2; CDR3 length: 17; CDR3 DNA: TGTGCCATCAGTGACCCAGGGACAGGGGGCGATTACGGTGGCTACACCTTC; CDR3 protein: CAISDPGTGGDYGGYTF
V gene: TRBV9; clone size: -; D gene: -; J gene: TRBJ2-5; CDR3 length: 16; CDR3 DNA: TGTGCCAGCAGCGTAGCTTGGCAGGGGGGACAAGAGACCCAGTACTTC; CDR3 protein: CASSVAWQGGQETQYF
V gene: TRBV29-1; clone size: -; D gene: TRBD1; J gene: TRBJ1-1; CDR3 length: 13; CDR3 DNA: TGCAGCGCCCTCCCCGGACAGGGGGCTGAAGCTTTCTTT; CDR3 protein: CSALPGQGAEAFF
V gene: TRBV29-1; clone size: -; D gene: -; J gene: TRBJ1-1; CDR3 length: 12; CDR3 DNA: TGCAGCGTTGATTTGGCGAACACTGAAGCTTTCTTT; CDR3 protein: CSVDLANTEAFF
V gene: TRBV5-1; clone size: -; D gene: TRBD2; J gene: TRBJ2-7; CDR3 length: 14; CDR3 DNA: TGCGCCAGCGGAGCCAACACCTGGGAGGGCGAGCAGTACTTC; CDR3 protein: CASGANTWEGEQYF
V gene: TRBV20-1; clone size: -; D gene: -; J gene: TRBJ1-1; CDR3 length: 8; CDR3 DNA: TGCGGTCGTAGTGAAGCTTTCTTT; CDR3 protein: CGRSEAFF
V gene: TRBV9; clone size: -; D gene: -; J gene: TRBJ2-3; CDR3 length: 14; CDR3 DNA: TGTGCCAGCAGCGTAGCCGGGGTCACAGATACGCAGTATTTT; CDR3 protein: CASSVAGVTDTQYF
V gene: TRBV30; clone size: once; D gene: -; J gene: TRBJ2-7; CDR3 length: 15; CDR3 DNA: TGTGCCTGGAGTTTCTCGGTCATTGGAGGTGGCGAGCAGTACTTC; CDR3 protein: CAWSFSVIGGGEQYF
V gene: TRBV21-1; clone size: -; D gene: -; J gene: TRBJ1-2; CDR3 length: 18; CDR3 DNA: TGTGCCAGCAGCCCCGGCGGGGGGAGTTTTTGGGGGATATATGGCTACACCTTC; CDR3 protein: CASSPGGGSFWGIYGYTF
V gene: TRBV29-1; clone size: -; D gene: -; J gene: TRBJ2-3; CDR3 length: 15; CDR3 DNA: TGCAGCGTTGCAAAGGTTCGGGGCAGCACAGATACGCAGTATTTT; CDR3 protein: CSVAKVRGSTDTQYF
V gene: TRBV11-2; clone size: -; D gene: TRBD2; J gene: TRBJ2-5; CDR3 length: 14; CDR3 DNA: TGTGCCAGCAGCTTAGCCACGGGAGGAGAGACCCAGTACTTC; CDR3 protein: CASSLATGGETQYF
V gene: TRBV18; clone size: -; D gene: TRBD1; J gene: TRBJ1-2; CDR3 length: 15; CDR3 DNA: TGTGCCAGCTCACCTGGGGACAGAACTAACTATGGCTACACCTTC; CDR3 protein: CASSPGDRTNYGYTF
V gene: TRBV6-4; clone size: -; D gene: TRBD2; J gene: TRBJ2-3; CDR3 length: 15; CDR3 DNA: TGTGCCAGCAGTGCTAGCGGGGGGGCCACAGATACGCAGTATTTT; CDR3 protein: CASSASGGATDTQYF
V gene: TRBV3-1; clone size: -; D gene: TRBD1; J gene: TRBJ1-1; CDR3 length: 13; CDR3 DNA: TGTGCCAGCAGCCAAGATGTGAGCAGGGGGGCTTTCTTT; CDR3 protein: CASSQDVSRGAFF
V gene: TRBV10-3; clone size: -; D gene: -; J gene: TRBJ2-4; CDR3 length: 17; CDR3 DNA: TGTGCCAGCCGATATGTAGTCGCGGAAGCAGCCAAAAACATTCAGTACTTC; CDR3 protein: CASRYVVAEAAKNIQYF
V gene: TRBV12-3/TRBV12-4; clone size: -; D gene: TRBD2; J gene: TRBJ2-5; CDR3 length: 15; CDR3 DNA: TGTGCCAGCAGTCCCGGGGGGGGTAGGTTAGGGACCCAGTACTTC; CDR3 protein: CASSPGGGRLGTQYF
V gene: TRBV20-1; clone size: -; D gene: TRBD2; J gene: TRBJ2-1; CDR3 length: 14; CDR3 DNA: TGCAGTGCTCAACTAGCGGGCATATACAATGAGCAGTTCTTC; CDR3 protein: CSAQLAGIYNEQFF
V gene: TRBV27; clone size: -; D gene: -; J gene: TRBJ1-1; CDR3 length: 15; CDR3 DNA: TGTGCCAGCAGTTTTGCATCCACATATGGCACTGAAGCTTTCTTT; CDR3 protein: CASSFASTYGTEAFF
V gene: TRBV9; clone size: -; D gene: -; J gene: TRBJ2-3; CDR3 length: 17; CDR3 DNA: TGTGCCAGCAGCCGTCACAGCGGAAGCGAGGACTTCAGTACGCAGTATTTT; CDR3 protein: CASSRHSGSEDFSTQYF
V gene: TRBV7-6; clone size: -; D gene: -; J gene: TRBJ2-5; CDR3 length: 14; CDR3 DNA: TGTGCCAGCAGCCTCACGCTCCAGGGAGAGACCCAGTACTTC; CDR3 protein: CASSLTLQGETQYF
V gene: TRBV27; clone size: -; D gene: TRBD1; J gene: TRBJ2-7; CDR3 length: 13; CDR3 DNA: TGTGCCAGCAGTCCCCGGACAGGGGGCGAGCAGTACTTC; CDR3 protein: CASSPRTGGEQYF
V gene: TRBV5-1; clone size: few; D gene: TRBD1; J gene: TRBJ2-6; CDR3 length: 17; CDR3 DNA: TGCGCCAGCAGCTTGGAGGGGGCGAGGACTGGGGCCAACGTCCTGACTTTC; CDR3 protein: CASSLEGARTGANVLTF
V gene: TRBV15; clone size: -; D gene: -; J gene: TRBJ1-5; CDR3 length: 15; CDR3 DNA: TGTGCCACCAGCAGAGATCGGGCGGAGAATCAGCCCCAGCATTTT; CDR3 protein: CATSRDRAENQPQHF
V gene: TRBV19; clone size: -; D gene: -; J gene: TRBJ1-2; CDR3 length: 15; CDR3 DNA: TGTGCCAGTAGTATAGGAACAGGGCGTAACTATGGCTACACCTTC; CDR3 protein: CASSIGTGRNYGYTF
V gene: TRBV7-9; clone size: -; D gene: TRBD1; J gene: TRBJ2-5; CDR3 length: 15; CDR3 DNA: TGTGCCAGCAGATTCAGCGGACAGGGGATGGAGACCCAGTACTTC; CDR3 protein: CASRFSGQGMETQYF
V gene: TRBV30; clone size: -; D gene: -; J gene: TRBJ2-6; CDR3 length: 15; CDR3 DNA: TGTGCCTGGAGTCTTGCGGGATTGGGGGCCAACGTCCTGACTTTC; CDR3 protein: CAWSLAGLGANVLTF
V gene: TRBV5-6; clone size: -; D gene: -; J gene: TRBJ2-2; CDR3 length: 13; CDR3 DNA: TGTGCCAGCAGCCCTGTGAACACCGGGGAGCTGTTTTTT; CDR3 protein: CASSPVNTGELFF
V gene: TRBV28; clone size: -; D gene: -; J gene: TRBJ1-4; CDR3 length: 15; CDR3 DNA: TGTGCCAGCAGTTTGCCAGGGGTTACTAATGAAAAACTGTTTTTT; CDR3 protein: CASSLPGVTNEKLFF
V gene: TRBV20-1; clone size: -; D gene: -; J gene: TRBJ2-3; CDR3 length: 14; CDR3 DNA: TGCAGTGCGCCACAGGGGGGGAGGTCAGATACGCAGTATTTT; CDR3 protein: CSAPQGGRSDTQYF
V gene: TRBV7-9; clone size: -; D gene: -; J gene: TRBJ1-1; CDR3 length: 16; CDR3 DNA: TGTGCCAGCAGCTTAGTGCACCTGATTATGAACACTGAAGCTTTCTTT; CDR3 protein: CASSLVHLIMNTEAFF
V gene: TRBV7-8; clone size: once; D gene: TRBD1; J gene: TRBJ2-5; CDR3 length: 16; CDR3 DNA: TGTGCCAGCAGCTTAGCGGGACAGGTTGGGGGAGAGACCCAGTACTTC; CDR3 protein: CASSLAGQVGGETQYF